This T cell receptor beta chain was sequenced during a study of cytotoxic CD8 clonotypes in ibrutinib-treated CLL. Profiled with immunoSEQ multiplex PCR; TCRdb holds only in-frame clones, not every one. The data contain some 200,000 clones, nearly 80% of them singletons. This clone was picked up one time. Its matching antigen is unknown. The CDR3 extends over 15 amino acids. Germline trimming cut 2 bases from V and 3 bases from J; bases unmatched to any gene: 4. Germline V gives CDR1 MGHRA, CDR2 YSYEKL. Study results and limitations: Age-matched healthy donor levels were exceeded by baseline clonality, which tracked circulating CD8+ T-cell counts.

Specimen: PBMCs, collected after 12 months of ibrutinib treatment. This clonotype was obtained from a human donor with chronic lymphocytic leukemia. V and J are TRBV4-1 and TRBJ2-7; 10 nucleotides line up with TRBD2. CDR3 in amino acids: CASSQQLAGSYEQYF. The CDR3 DNA reads as TGCGCCAGCAGCCAACAACTAGCGGGGAGCTACGAGCAGTACTTC.